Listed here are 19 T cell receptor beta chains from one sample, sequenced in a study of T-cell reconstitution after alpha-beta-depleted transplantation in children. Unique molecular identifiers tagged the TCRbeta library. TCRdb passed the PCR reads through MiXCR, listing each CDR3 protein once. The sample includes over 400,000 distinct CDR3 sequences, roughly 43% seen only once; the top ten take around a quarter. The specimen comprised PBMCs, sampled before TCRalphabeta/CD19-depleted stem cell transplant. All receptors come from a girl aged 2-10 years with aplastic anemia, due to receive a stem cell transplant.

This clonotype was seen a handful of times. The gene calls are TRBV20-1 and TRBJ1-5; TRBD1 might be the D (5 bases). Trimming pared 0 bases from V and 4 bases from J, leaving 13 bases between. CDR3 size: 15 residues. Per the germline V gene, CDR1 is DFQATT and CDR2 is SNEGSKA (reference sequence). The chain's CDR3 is CSARDYGAGNQPQHF. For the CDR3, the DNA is TGCAGTGCTAGAGATTACGGGGCAGGTAATCAGCCCCAGCATTTT.

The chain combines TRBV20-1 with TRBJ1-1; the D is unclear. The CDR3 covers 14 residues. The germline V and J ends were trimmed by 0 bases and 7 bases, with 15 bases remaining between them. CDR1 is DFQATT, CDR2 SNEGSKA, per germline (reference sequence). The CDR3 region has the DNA TGCAGTGCTAGAGATCTGCGCCAGGCCTATGAAGCTTTCTTT. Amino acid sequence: CSARDLRQAYEAFF.

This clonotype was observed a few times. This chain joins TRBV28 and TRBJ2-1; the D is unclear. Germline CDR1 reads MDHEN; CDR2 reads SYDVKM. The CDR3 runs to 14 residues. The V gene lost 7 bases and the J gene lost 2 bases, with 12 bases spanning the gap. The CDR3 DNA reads TGTGCCAGCACCCCGGGTCTCCCCTACAATGAGCAGTTCTTC. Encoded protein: CASTPGLPYNEQFF.

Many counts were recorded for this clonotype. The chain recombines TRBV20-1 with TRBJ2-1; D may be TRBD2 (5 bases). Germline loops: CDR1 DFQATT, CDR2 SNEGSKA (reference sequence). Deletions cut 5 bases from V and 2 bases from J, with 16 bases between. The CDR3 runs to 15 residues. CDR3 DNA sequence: TGCAGTGCTCCAAACCAGCGGAGAACCTACAATGAGCAGTTCTTC. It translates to CSAPNQRRTYNEQFF.

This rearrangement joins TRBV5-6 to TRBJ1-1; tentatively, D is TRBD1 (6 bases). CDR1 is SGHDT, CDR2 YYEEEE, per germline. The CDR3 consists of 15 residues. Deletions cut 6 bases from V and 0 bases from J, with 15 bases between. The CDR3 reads CASTVTGELNTEAFF. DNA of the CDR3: TGTGCCAGCACCGTGACAGGAGAGTTGAACACTGAAGCTTTCTTT.

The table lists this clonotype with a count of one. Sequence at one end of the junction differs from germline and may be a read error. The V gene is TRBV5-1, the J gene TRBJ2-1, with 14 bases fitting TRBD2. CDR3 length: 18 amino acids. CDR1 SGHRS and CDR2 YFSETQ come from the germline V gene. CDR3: CASSIVRGLAGVMHEQFF. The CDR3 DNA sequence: TGCGCCAGCAGCATTGTCCGGGGACTAGCGGGAGTTATGCATGAACAGTTCTTC.

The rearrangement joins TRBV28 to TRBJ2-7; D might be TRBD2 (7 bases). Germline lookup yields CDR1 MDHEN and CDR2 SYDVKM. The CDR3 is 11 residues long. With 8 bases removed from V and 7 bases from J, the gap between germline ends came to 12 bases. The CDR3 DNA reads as TGTGCCAGCGGGGGGGCGCGGGAGCAGTACTTC. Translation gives CASGGAREQYF.

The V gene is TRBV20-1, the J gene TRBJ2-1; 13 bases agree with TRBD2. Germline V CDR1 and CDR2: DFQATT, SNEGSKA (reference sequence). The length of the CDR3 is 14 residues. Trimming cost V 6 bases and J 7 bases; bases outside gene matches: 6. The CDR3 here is CSAPGLAGNNEQFF. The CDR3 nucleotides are TGCAGTGCCCCGGGACTAGCGGGAAATAATGAGCAGTTCTTC.

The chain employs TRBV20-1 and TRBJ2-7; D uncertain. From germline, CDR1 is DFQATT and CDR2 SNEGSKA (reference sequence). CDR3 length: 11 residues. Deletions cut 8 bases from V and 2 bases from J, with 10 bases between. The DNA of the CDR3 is TGCAGTCCCGGTGGCCCCTACGAGCAGTACTTC. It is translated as CSPGGPYEQYF.

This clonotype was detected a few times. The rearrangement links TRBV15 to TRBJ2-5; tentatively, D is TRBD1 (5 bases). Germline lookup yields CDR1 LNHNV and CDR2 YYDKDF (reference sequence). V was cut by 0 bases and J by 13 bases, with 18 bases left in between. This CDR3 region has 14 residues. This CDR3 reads CATSRDTVGALRYF. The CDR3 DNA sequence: TGTGCCACCAGCAGAGATACAGTTGGGGCGCTTCGGTACTTC.

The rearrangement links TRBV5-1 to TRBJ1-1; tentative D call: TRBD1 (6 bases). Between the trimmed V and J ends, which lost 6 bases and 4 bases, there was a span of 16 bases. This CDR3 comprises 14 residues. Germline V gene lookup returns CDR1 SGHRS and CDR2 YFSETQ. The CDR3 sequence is CASKEGEVGTEAFF. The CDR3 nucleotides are TGCGCCAGCAAAGAGGGGGAAGTGGGCACTGAAGCTTTCTTT.

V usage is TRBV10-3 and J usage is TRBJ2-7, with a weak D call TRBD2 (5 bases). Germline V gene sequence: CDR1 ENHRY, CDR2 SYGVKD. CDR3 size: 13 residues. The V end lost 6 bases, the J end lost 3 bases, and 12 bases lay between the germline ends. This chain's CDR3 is CAIRSPGGYEQYF. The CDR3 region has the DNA TGTGCCATCAGGAGCCCCGGAGGCTACGAGCAGTACTTC.

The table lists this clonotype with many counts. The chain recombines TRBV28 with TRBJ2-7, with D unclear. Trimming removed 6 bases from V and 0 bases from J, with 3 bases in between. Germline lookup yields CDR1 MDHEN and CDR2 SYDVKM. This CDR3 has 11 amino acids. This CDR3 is CASRASYEQYF. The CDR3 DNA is TGTGCCAGCAGGGCCTCCTACGAGCAGTACTTC.

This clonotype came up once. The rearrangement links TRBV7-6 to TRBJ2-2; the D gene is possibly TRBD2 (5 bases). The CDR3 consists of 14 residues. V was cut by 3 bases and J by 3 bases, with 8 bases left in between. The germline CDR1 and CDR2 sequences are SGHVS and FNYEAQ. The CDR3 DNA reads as TGTGCCAGCAGCTTCGGAGGTGACACCGGGGAGCTGTTTTTT. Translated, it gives CASSFGGDTGELFF.

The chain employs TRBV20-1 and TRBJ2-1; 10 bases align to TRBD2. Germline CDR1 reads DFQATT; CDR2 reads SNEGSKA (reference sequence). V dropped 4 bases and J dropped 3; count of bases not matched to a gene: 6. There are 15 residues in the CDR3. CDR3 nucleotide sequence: TGCAGTGCTAAACCTAGCGGGAGTCTCTACAATGAGCAGTTCTTC. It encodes CSAKPSGSLYNEQFF.

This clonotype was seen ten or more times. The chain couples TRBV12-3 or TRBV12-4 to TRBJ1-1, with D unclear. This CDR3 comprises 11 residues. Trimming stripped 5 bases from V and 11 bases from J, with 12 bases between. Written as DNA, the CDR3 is TGTGCCAGCAGTAAAACAGTTAAGGCTTTCTTT. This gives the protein CASSKTVKAFF.

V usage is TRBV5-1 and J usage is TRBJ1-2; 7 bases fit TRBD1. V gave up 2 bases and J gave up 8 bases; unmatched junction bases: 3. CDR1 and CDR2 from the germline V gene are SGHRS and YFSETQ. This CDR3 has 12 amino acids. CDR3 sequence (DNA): TGCGCCAGCAGCTTCGACAGGGTCGGCTACACCTTC. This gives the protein CASSFDRVGYTF. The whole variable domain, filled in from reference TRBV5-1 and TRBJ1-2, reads KAGVTQTPRYLIKTRGQQVTLSCSPISGHRSVSWYQQTPGQGLQFLFEYFSETQRNKGNFPGRFSGRQFSNSRSEMNVSTLELGDSALYLCASSFDRVGYTFGSGTRLTVV.

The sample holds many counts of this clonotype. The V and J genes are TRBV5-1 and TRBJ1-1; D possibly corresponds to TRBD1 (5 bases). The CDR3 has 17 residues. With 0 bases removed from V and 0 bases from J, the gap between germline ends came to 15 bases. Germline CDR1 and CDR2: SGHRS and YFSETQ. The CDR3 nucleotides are TGCGCCAGCAGCTTGGGGGGGGAAGAGAGCATGAACACTGAAGCTTTCTTT. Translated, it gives CASSLGGEESMNTEAFF.

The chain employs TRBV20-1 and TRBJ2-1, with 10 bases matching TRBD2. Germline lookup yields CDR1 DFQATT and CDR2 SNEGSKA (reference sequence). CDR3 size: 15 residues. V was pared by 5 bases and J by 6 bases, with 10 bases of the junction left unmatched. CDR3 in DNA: TGCAGTGCTTTAGACTTTAGCGGGAGGAGCAATGAGCAGTTCTTC. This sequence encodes CSALDFSGRSNEQFF.